The rows below give T cell receptor beta chains drawn from one sample of a study of T cells in localized non-small cell lung cancer. The data were produced by immunoSEQ multiplex PCR, yet TCRdb's version contains in-frame clones alone and is incomplete. The profile shows about 3,400 clones, 22% of them singletons. The source material was lung tumor tissue, sampled before any cancer treatment. Every receptor here comes from a man aged 18 to 49 with stage II lung adenocarcinoma. CDR3s include the opening cysteine and the closing phenylalanine or tryptophan. Each record gives: clone size, D gene, V gene, J gene, CDR3 DNA, CDR3 protein. The D gene is left open where the match is weak. Clone size appears in some rows only: once, few, many, or a class for an expanded clone.

>-|-|TRBV28|TRBJ2-7
TGTGCCAGCAGGGAACAGGGCATGGGATCCGTCTACGAGCAGTACTTC
CASREQGMGSVYEQYF
>-|-|TRBV9|TRBJ1-5
TGTGCCAGCCGGGAGGGGAATGTAGGCAATCAGCCCCAGCATTTT
CASREGNVGNQPQHF
>-|-|TRBV14|TRBJ2-2
TGTGCCAGCAGCCGCAGACAGGTCAACACCGGGGAGCTGTTTTTT
CASSRRQVNTGELFF
>few|-|TRBV6-8|TRBJ2-2
TGTGCCAGCAGTTCGGGAAGCCCCGGGGAGCTGTTTTTT
CASSSGSPGELFF
>few|-|TRBV11-3|TRBJ2-1
TGTGCCAGCAGAAGGGACTCTAGCTCCTACAATGAGCAGTTCTTC
CASRRDSSSYNEQFF
>-|-|TRBV28|TRBJ2-5
TGTGCCAGCAGTTCCCCTTCCCGCAACCGGGAGACCCAGTACTTC
CASSSPSRNRETQYF
>-|-|TRBV12-1|TRBJ2-2
TGTGCCAGACCGGGACAGAACACCGGGGAGCTGTTTTTT
CARPGQNTGELFF
>few|-|TRBV11-3|TRBJ2-4
TGTGCCAGCAGCGGGCAGCTGGCCAAAAACATTCAGTACTTC
CASSGQLAKNIQYF
>few|TRBD2|TRBV11-3|TRBJ2-1
TGTGCCAGCAGCAGACTAGCGGGGGGAGGCAATGAGCAGTTCTTC
CASSRLAGGGNEQFF
>-|-|TRBV6-8|TRBJ2-7
TGTGCCAGCAGTCCAACAGTCTACGAGCAGTACTTC
CASSPTVYEQYF
>few|-|TRBV11-3|TRBJ1-1
TGTGCCAGCAGCTTTTCGGGGGGCCGGAACACTGAAGCTTTCTTT
CASSFSGGRNTEAFF
>-|TRBD2|TRBV14|TRBJ2-5
TGTGCCAGCAGCCAATCAGCCGGGACTAGCTGGCAGACCCAGTACTTC
CASSQSAGTSWQTQYF
>few|-|TRBV6-8|TRBJ2-6
TGTGCCAGCAGTTACAGGGGAGAGGGTTCAGGGGCCAACGTCCTGACTTTC
CASSYRGEGSGANVLTF
>-|-|TRBV30|TRBJ1-5
TGTGCCTGGACCGGAGACAACCGCAATCAGCCCCAGCATTTT
CAWTGDNRNQPQHF
>-|-|TRBV1|TRBJ2-7
TGCGCCAGCAGACTAACCGGGACAGGGAGCTACGAGCAGTACTTC
CASRLTGTGSYEQYF
>medium-sized|-|TRBV6-8|TRBJ2-2
TGTGCCAGCAGGACACCTGGCAGGGGGGTTACCGGGGAGCTGTTTTTT
CASRTPGRGVTGELFF
>few|-|TRBV5-1|TRBJ2-7
TGCGCCAGCGAGGGGAACGAGGGGAGTAAGGGCAAGCAGTACTTC
CASEGNEGSKGKQYF
>-|TRBD1|TRBV19|TRBJ1-1
TGTGCCAGTAGTGCCTCAGGGGGGCACACTGAAGCTTTCTTT
CASSASGGHTEAFF
>-|-|TRBV6-8|TRBJ1-1
TGTGCCAGCACTGGACCGATGAACACTGAAGCTTTCTTT
CASTGPMNTEAFF
>few|-|TRBV6-8|TRBJ2-5
TGTGCCAGCAGTTACTCGATCCCGGGGGCGACCCAGTACTTC
CASSYSIPGATQYF
>few|-|TRBV14|TRBJ2-7
TGTGCCAGCAGCCAAGTGGGGAAGGGAATCCCGGTCTGGGAGCAGTACTTC
CASSQVGKGIPVWEQYF
>few|TRBD1|TRBV9|TRBJ1-6
TGTGCCAGCAGTTCGACAGGGGGCTGGGATTCACCCCTCCACTTT
CASSSTGGWDSPLHF
>-|TRBD1|TRBV6-8|TRBJ1-4
TGTGCCAGCAGTAACAGGGGTGGGGTTGAAAAACTGTTTTTT
CASSNRGGVEKLFF
>-|TRBD2|TRBV28|TRBJ2-5
TGTGCCAGCAGTTTTGCTAGCGGGGGTGCAGCTACCCAGTACTTC
CASSFASGGAATQYF
>-|-|TRBV19|TRBJ2-6
TGTGCCAGTGGGGGGGCAGGGAGGACTGGGGCCAACGTCCTGACTTTC
CASGGAGRTGANVLTF
>-|-|TRBV11-3|TRBJ1-1
TGTGCCAGCAGCGCGGGGGCGGTCGGGACTGAAGCTTTCTTT
CASSAGAVGTEAFF
>-|-|TRBV30|TRBJ2-5
TGTGCCTGGAGTGTCGGGGGGCGAGAGACCCAGTACTTC
CAWSVGGRETQYF
>-|-|TRBV7-6|TRBJ2-1
TGTGCCAGCAGCCCACCGGGGGACTTCTACAATGAGCAGTTCTTC
CASSPPGDFYNEQFF